These T cell receptor beta chains were read from a single sample in a study of T cell repertoires in cytomegalovirus infection. Using its own MiXCR run on the reads, TCRdb lists one record per CDR3 protein. The table records roughly 640,000 distinct CDR3 sequences, 20% to 25% of them present only once. Specimen: CD8+ T cells from PBMCs. These receptors came from a human donor in good health (CMV status not recorded). Some clones in this sample may be carry-over from other donors' samples. CDR3s include the opening cysteine and the closing phenylalanine or tryptophan.

v_call	j_call	cdr3_aa
TRBV19	TRBJ1-5	CASSMGVGQPQHF
TRBV7-9	TRBJ1-5	CASSSGGGYNQPQHF
TRBV5-8	TRBJ2-2	CASSLLRALTGELFF
TRBV4-1	TRBJ2-2	CASSQKLPGGPGELFF
TRBV7-6	TRBJ1-1	CASSLLHAGSINTEAFF
TRBV10-3	TRBJ2-1	CAISESVGLAGPNEQFF
TRBV5-4	TRBJ2-1	CASSGQGDEQFF
TRBV7-6	TRBJ2-5	CASSLKGRETQYF
TRBV5-6	TRBJ1-1	CASSLAGQGVRNTEAFF
TRBV2	TRBJ1-2	CASSESGRAQDGYTF
TRBV18	TRBJ2-1	CASSPGTQGIRNEQFF
TRBV11-3	TRBJ2-3	CASSSDWADTQYF
TRBV6-5	TRBJ2-7	CASATDIYYEQYF
TRBV7-8	TRBJ2-1	CASSLEKRSYNEQFF
TRBV12-3/TRBV12-4	TRBJ1-2	CASSSGRPRSYGYTF
TRBV20-1	TRBJ1-5	CSAQTVWDSNQPQHF
TRBV29-1	TRBJ2-1	CSILRGGPKFSYNEQFF
TRBV7-9	TRBJ1-2	CASSGTGRYGYTF
TRBV12-3/TRBV12-4	TRBJ2-4	CASSPVPLAGEKNIQYF
TRBV15	TRBJ1-1	CATSKGTGITEAFF
TRBV20-1	TRBJ1-2	CSARQAYGYTF
TRBV7-4	TRBJ2-5	CASRGPAETQYF
TRBV2	TRBJ2-3	CASSEGVSRDTDTQYF
TRBV7-6	TRBJ2-5	CASSLVRAPGETQYF
TRBV20-1	TRBJ2-3	CIPKGLRTDTQYF
TRBV7-6	TRBJ2-1	CASRESSYNEQFF
TRBV19	TRBJ2-3	CASSIDGDTQYF
TRBV12-3/TRBV12-4	TRBJ2-5	CASTGTGTLTETQYF
TRBV14	TRBJ1-2	CAYGQAGGYTF
TRBV7-2	TRBJ2-7	CASSSDRGISYEQYF
TRBV5-1	TRBJ2-2	CASSQIGGELFF
TRBV7-6	TRBJ1-1	CASRGQDNTEAFF
TRBV28	TRBJ2-3	CASGSGTGDTDTQYF
TRBV6-5	TRBJ1-5	CASSSGLQRSQPQHF
TRBV7-9	TRBJ2-1	CASRRLNPGRVNEQFF
TRBV12-3/TRBV12-4	TRBJ2-1	CASRTSGKGYNEQFF
TRBV29-1	TRBJ1-2	CSVEGGAGGYTF
TRBV14	TRBJ1-1	CASSQAGLEAFF
TRBV7-9	TRBJ1-1	CASSLAGGENTEAFF
TRBV6-5	TRBJ1-1	CASSYSGPPAAFF
TRBV7-3	TRBJ2-2	CVSSSSPGLVIGELFF
TRBV6-2/TRBV6-3	TRBJ1-6	CASSIPPDRGDSPLHF
TRBV14	TRBJ1-1	CASSQSLRNTEAFF
TRBV20-1	TRBJ2-1	CSASLAGGNYEQFF
TRBV28	TRBJ2-1	CASSLMAGGPSSYNEQFF